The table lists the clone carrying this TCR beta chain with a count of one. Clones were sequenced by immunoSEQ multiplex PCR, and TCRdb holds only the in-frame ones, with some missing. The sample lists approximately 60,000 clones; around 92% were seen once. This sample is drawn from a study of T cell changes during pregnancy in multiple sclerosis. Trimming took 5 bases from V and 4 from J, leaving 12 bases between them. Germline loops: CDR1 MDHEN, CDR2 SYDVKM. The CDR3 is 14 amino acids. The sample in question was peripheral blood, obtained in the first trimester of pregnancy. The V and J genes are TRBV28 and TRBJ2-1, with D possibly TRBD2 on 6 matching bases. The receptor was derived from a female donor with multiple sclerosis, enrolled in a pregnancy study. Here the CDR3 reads CASSPSAGYNEQFF. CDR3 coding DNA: TGTGCCAGCAGTCCAAGCGCGGGGTACAATGAGCAGTTCTTC.